This passage covers 10 T cell receptor beta chains from one sample sequenced in a study of blood T cell repertoires in COVID-19. Sequencing was performed with immunoSEQ multiplex PCR; in TCRdb, only in-frame clones are kept and a portion is missing. The sample lists over 65,000 clones, around 86% occurring once. Input material: peripheral blood. All receptors come from a human donor in a cohort sampled during active COVID-19.

The chain couples TRBV28 to TRBJ2-3; D call uncertain. The CDR3 extends over 15 amino acids. Trimming removed 2 bases from V and 0 bases from J, with 9 bases in between. Germline CDR1 is MDHEN and CDR2 is SYDVKM. CDR3 DNA sequence: TGTGCCAGCAGTTTAACTCCGGGTAGCACAGATACGCAGTATTTT. It encodes CASSLTPGSTDTQYF.

The rearrangement links TRBV11-2 to TRBJ1-1; D ambiguous. The germline V gene has CDR1 SGHAT and CDR2 FQNNGV. V gave up 5 bases and J gave up 10 bases, with 26 bases separating them. This CDR3 is built from 16 residues. CDR3 protein: CASSPVTRRVGLGAFF. As DNA, the CDR3 is TGTGCCAGCAGCCCAGTTACGCGGAGAGTGGGTCTTGGAGCTTTCTTT.

The V and J genes are TRBV13 and TRBJ2-1; 8 nucleotides line up with TRBD2. The CDR3 length is 16 residues. The germline V gene has CDR1 PRHDT and CDR2 FYEKMQ (reference sequence). J gave up 7 bases and V 0 bases, and 8 bases lay outside the gene matches. Written as DNA, the CDR3 is TGTGCCAGCAGCTTAGGCATGGTAGCGGGAAAAAATGAGCAGTTCTTC. It is translated as CASSLGMVAGKNEQFF.

This rearrangement joins TRBV7-9 to TRBJ2-7, with D perhaps matching TRBD1 (5 bases). V shed 2 bases and J shed 0 bases, with 11 bases lying between them. Germline loops: CDR1 SEHNR, CDR2 FQNEAQ (reference sequence). The CDR3 contains 15 residues. The CDR3 reads CASSLQAGLSYEQYF. CDR3 DNA: TGTGCCAGCAGCTTACAGGCAGGGCTCTCCTACGAGCAGTACTTC.

Note on this clone: This same CDR3 is encoded by further DNA sequences in the sample. The chain employs TRBV30 and TRBJ1-5; 8 bases match TRBD1. The trim removed 0 bases at V and 5 bases at J, leaving 0 bases unmatched. This CDR3 spans 13 amino acids. In germline, CDR1 is GTSNPN, CDR2 SVGIG (reference sequence). DNA of the CDR3: TGTGCCTGGAGTGTACAGGGGGATCAGCCCCAGCATTTT. Its translation is CAWSVQGDQPQHF.

The chain is built from TRBV30 and TRBJ1-4, with a weak D call TRBD1 (6 bases). Germline CDR1 reads GTSNPN; CDR2 reads SVGIG (reference sequence). This CDR3 spans 15 amino acids. V lost 0 bases to trimming and J lost 7 bases, with 15 bases between them. CDR3 in DNA: TGTGCCTGGAGTGTAAGGGAATGGGGGCTTGAAAAACTGTTTTTT. This sequence encodes CAWSVREWGLEKLFF.

The chain couples TRBV5-5 to TRBJ2-3, with D unresolved. CDR3 size: 13 residues. The germline CDR1 and CDR2 sequences are SGHKS and YYEKEE (reference sequence). Deletions cut 0 bases from V and 3 bases from J, with 5 bases between. The CDR3 bases are TGTGCCAGCAGCTTGGCCGGGACAGATACGCAGTATTTT. Protein sequence: CASSLAGTDTQYF.

V gene TRBV5-1 combines with J gene TRBJ1-5; 9 bases match TRBD1. V lost 4 bases, J lost 6 bases, and 5 bases stayed unmatched. Germline CDR1 is SGHRS and CDR2 is YFSETQ. CDR3 length: 14 amino acids. The CDR3 nucleotides read TGCGCCAGCAGCCTACAGGGGGCAGGTCAGCCCCAGCATTTT. This codes for CASSLQGAGQPQHF.

The rearrangement uses TRBV28 and TRBJ2-7; maybe TRBD2 (6 bases). The germline V gene has CDR1 MDHEN and CDR2 SYDVKM. Trimming pared 6 bases from V and 2 bases from J, leaving 14 bases between. The CDR3 has 14 residues. CDR3 bases: TGTGCCAGCAGAGGGGCGGGGCCCCCCTACGAGCAGTACTTC. Its translation is CASRGAGPPYEQYF.

This chain links TRBV4-1 with TRBJ1-1; D is ambiguous. V lost 0 bases and J 5 bases, leaving 13 bases between the germline ends. CDR3 length: 15 residues. Per germline, CDR1 MGHRA and CDR2 YSYEKL. The CDR3 reads CASSQDSGRLTEAFF. CDR3 sequence (DNA): TGCGCCAGCAGCCAAGATTCCGGGAGACTTACTGAAGCTTTCTTT.